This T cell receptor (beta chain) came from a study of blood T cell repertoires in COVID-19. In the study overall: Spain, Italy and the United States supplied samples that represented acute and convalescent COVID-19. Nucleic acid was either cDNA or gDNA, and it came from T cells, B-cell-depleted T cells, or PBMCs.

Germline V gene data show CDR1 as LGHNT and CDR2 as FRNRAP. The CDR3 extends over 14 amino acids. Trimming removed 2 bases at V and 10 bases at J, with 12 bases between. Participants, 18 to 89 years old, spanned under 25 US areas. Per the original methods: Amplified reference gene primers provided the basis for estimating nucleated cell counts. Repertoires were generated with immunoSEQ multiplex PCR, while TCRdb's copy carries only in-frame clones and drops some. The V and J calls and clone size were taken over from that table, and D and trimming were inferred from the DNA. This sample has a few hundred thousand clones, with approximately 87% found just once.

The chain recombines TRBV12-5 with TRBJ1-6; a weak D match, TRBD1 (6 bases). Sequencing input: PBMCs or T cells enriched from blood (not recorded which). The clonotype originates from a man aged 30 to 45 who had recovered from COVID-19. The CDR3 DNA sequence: TGTGCTAGTGGTTTGACGTCAGGGGAATCACCCCTCCACTTT. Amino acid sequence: CASGLTSGESPLHF. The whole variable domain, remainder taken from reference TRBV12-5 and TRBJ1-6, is DARVTQTPRHKVTEMGQEVTMRCQPILGHNTVFWYRQTMMQGLELLAYFRNRAPLDDSGMPKDRFSAEMPDATLATLKIQPSEPRDSAVYFCASGLTSGESPLHFGNGTRLTVT.